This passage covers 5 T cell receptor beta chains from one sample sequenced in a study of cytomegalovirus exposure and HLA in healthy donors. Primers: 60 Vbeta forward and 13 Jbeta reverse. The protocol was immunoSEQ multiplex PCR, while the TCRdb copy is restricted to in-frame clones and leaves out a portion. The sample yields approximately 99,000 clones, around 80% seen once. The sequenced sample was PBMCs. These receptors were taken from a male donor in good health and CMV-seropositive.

CDR3 sequence reads: CASSAGQGNTEAFF. The CDR3 DNA follows: TGTGCCAGCTCAGCCGGACAGGGAAACACTGAAGCTTTCTTT. The chain is built from TRBV18 and TRBJ1-1; 8 nucleotides align to TRBD1. This CDR3 has 14 amino acids. The junction had 4 bases not matched to a gene; V was cut back by 5 bases and J by 2 bases. The V gene's germline CDR1 is KGHSH and CDR2 LQKENI.

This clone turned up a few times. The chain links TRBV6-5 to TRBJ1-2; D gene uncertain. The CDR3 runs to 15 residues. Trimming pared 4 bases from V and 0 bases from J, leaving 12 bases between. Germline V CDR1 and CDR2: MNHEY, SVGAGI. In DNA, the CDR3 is TGTGCCAGCAGTTGGGAGGGCACCTCTAACTATGGCTACACCTTC. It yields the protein CASSWEGTSNYGYTF.

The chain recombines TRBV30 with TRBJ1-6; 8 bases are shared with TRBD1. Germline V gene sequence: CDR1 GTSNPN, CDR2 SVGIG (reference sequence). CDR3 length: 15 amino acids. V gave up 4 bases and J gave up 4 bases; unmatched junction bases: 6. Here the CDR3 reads CAWKGQAFYNSPLHF. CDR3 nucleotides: TGTGCCTGGAAGGGACAGGCCTTTTATAATTCACCCCTCCACTTT.

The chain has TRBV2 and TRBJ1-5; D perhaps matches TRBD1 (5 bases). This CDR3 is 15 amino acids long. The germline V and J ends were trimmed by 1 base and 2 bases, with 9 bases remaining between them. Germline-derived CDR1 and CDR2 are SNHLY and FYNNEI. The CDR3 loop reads CASSEGGGGNQPQHF. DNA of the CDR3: TGTGCCAGCAGTGAAGGGGGAGGGGGCAATCAGCCCCAGCATTTT.

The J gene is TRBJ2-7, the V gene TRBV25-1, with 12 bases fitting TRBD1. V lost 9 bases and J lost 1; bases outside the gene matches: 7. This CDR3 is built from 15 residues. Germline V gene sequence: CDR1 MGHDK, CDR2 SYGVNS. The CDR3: CASLRDRGRSYEQYF. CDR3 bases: TGTGCCAGTCTCCGGGACAGGGGGCGATCCTACGAGCAGTACTTC.